The clone carrying this TCR beta chain was seen at least ten times. The data originate from a study of T-cell reconstitution after alpha-beta-depleted transplantation in children. V was pared by 0 bases and J by 4 bases, with 6 bases between. The CDR3 has 13 amino acids. CDR1 is DFQATT and CDR2 is SNEGSKA in the germline V gene (reference sequence). It was with unique molecular identifiers that the TCRbeta library was prepared. From the PCR reads, TCRdb called clonotypes with MiXCR, one entry per CDR3 protein. The data contain fewer than 130,000 distinct CDR3 sequences, 10% of them singletons. The TCR was taken from a human donor who donated a stem cell graft to a child with acute lymphoblastic leukemia. Sequencing was performed on PBMCs from the stem cell graft donor, taken from the stem cell graft. The gene calls are TRBV20-1 and TRBJ1-4; maybe TRBD1 (6 bases). The CDR3 protein is CSARDRGNEKLFF. The DNA of the CDR3 is TGCAGTGCTAGAGACAGGGGTAATGAAAAACTGTTTTTT.